This T cell receptor beta chain is from a study of identifying expanded T cells in peripheral blood (dated by TCRdb to the late 2010s). Turning to the overall study: Technical replicates were generated by sequencing separate aliquots of the same genomic DNA pool, with four replicates compared pairwise.

The CDR3, from cysteine to phenylalanine, totals 18 residues. Of the read, only the CDR3 DNA is kept; its 54 bases are in frame from base 1. V is pruned by 0 bases and J by 7 bases, leaving 16 bases of the junction without a gene match. In the germline V gene, CDR1 corresponds to MNHNS and CDR2 to SASEGT. The immunoSEQ Assay, which uses bias-controlled multiplex PCR amplification of genomic DNA, was used to profile TCRbeta CDR3 regions. From the authors' description of their analysis: The absolute abundance of each unique TCRbeta CDR3 region was quantified after sequences were collapsed and filtered. Differential abundance was tested with a binomial (Fisher-equivalent) model and with a beta-binomial model adding time-dependent variance fitted from healthy donors. Clones with fewer than 5 combined templates were removed, and differential abundance was called for clones with a Benjamini-Hochberg FDR below 0.01. Using the form v = (b*log(k)+a)^2, the beta-binomial variance was modeled as a function of the total template count across the two samples. Sourced from immuneACCESS, this table was stored by TCRdb with only in-frame sequences that have V and J called. A share of the clones is absent; for the studies checked, an unresolved V gene accounts for under half, and the remainder has no known explanation. Clonal size and the V and J genes are those of that table, whereas D and trimming came from the DNA. The sample profile shows some 97,000 clones; over 75% of them were found once. The biggest ten clones account for roughly 6% of the sample.

A remark on this clone: The clone's antigen remains unknown. Base qualities are not provided; no much larger clone lies one nucleotide away.

Results the study describes overall, beyond this receptor: Across all healthy donors, variance in clone template counts between roughly 2-week samples was found to increase significantly with total template count. The authors expected biological variance in healthy repertoires might increase further over much longer intervals such as months to years. The binomial model flagged around 1.2 differentially abundant clones between technical replicates, compared with about 16.4 over about two weeks and 19 to 20 over around four weeks. Both the number of clones called differentially abundant and the false-positive rate were significantly reduced by the beta-binomial model across all healthy-donor time intervals.

During the collection period, no infections or other immune events were recorded for the healthy donors. Blood repertoires from healthy donors were used as a training cohort for calibrating time-dependent variance in a beta-binomial model of differential abundance of T-cell clones. The training cohort included approximately ten healthy donors, of whom 3 were female and 7 were male. On average the donors were 43 years old, and their ages spanned about 25 to 64 years. Whole blood from each healthy donor was obtained from a commercial supplier and was collected at three time points about two weeks apart. For immunosequencing, genomic DNA was extracted from whole blood that had not been sorted.

The specimen sequenced was blood. The receptor was derived from a person aged 18-70 years in good health. The chain uses TRBV6-1 and TRBJ1-2; 8 bases in the middle match TRBD1. In nucleotides, the sequence is TGTGCCAGCAGTGAAGCTGGGGTGGGCAGGGGGCGGCAAGGTGGCTACACCTTC. Its protein product is CASSEAGVGRGRQGGYTF.